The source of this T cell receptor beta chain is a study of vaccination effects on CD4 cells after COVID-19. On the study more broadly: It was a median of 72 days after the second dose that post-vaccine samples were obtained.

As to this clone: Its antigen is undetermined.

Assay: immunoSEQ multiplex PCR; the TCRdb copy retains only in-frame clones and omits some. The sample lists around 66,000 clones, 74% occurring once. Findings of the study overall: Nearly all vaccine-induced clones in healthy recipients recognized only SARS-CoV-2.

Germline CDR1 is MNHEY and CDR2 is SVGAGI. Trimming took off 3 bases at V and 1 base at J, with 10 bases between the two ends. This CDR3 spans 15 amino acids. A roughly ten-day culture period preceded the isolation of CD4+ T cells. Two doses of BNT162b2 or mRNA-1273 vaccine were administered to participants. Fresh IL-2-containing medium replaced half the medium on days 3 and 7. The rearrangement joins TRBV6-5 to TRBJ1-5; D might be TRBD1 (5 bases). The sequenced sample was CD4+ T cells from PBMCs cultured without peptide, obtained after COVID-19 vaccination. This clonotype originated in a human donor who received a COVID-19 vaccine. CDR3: CASSYSWGSNQPQHF. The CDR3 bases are TGTGCCAGCAGTTATTCTTGGGGCAGCAATCAGCCCCAGCATTTT.